This TCR beta chain is drawn from a study of blood T cells in healthy people across ages. Study conclusions and caveats: Across the age range, TCR beta diversity per million T cells fell in a roughly linear way.

It was with a sample-barcoded 5' primer and a J-beta primer mix that a second PCR of roughly 7 to 12 cycles was run. TCRdb re-called the 5' RACE reads through MiXCR, storing one row per CDR3 protein. This table has about 640,000 distinct CDR3 sequences, approximately 30% appearing once. Caucasian individuals from Russia who were healthy and aged roughly 6 to 95 acted as donors. Every donor contributed approximately 10 milliliters of peripheral blood by blood draw. At least 5.5 micrograms of total RNA were extracted per sample. CDR1 MGHRA and CDR2 YSYEKL come from the germline V gene. The CDR3 runs 16 residues. Germline trimming cut 2 bases from V and 5 bases from J; bases unmatched to any gene: 7. This clonotype was picked up many times. The antigen remains unidentified.

Source material: blood. The TCR originated in a woman aged 80 or over in good health. The chain joins TRBV4-1 to TRBJ1-2; 11 bases line up with TRBD1. This CDR3 is CASSQIRTGGGYGYTF. CDR3 nucleotide sequence: TGCGCCAGCAGCCAAATCCGGACAGGGGGCGGGTATGGCTACACCTTC.